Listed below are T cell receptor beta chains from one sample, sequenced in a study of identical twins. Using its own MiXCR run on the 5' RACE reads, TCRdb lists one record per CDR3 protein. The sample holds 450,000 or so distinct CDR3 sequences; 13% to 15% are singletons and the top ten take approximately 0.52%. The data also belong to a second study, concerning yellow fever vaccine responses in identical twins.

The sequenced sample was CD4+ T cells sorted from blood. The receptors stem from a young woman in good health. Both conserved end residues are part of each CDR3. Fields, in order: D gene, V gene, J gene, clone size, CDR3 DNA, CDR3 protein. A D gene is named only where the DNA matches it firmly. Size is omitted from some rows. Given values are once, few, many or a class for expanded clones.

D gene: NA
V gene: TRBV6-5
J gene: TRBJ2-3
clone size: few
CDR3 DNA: TGTGCCAGCAGTTACTCGAACCGAGATACGCAGTATTTT
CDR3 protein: CASSYSNRDTQYF

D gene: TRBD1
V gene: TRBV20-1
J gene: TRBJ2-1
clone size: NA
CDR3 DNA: TGCAGTGTCCCTATCCAGGGGGCCAAAAGTTACAATGAGCAGTTCTTC
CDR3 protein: CSVPIQGAKSYNEQFF

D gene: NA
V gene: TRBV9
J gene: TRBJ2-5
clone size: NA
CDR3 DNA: TGTGCCAGCAGCGCCTCAAAGACGTATGAGACCCAGTACTTC
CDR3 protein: CASSASKTYETQYF

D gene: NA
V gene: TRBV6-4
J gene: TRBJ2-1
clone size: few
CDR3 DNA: TGTGCCAGCAGCCCCACTAGCCGTCTCAATGAGCAGTTCTTC
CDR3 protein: CASSPTSRLNEQFF

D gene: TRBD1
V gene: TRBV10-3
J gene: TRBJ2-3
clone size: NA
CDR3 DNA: TGTGCCATCAGGGGACAGGGGAGTGATACGCAGTATTTT
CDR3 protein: CAIRGQGSDTQYF

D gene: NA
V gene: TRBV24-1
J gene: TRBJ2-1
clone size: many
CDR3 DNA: TGTGCCACCAGTGATGGAGGGGCGTATGAGCAGTTCTTC
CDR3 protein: CATSDGGAYEQFF

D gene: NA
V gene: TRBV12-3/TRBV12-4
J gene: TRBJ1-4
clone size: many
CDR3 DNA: TGTGCCAGCGCCGGGGACGGGGGCACTAATGAAAAACTGTTTTTT
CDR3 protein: CASAGDGGTNEKLFF

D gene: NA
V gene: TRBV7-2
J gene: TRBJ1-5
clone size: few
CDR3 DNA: TGTGCCAGCAGCTTAGTTGATCATCAGCCCCAGCATTTT
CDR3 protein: CASSLVDHQPQHF

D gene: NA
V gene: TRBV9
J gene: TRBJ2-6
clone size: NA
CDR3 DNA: TGTGCCAGCAGCGTAGCGGGGGGCTTTAACTCTGGGGCCAACGTCCTGACTTTC
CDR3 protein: CASSVAGGFNSGANVLTF

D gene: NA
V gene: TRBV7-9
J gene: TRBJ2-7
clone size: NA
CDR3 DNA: TGTGCCAGCAGCCCCCGGAGGATCGTATCCTACGAGCAGTACTTC
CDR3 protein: CASSPRRIVSYEQYF

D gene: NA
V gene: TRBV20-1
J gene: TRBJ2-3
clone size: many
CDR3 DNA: TGCAGTGCTAGACCCCAGGGGGATACGCAGTATTTT
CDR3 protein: CSARPQGDTQYF

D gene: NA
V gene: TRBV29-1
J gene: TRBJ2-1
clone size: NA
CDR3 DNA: TGCAGCGTTGGGCAGCCCCGCGGTGAGCAGTTCTTC
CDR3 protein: CSVGQPRGEQFF

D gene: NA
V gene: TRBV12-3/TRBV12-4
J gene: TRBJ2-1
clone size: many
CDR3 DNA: TGTGCCAGCTGTCCGCGAGTGGGCTCCTACAATGAGCAGTTCTTC
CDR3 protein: CASCPRVGSYNEQFF

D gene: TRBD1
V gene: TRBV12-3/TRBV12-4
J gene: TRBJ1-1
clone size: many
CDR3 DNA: TGTGCCAGCAGTTTCCCGGACAGGGAGGGCACTGAAGCTTTCTTT
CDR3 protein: CASSFPDREGTEAFF

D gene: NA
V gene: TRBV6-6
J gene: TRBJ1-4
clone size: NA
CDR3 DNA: TGTGCCAGCAGTCGACTGATCTGGGAAAAACTGTTTTTT
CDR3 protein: CASSRLIWEKLFF

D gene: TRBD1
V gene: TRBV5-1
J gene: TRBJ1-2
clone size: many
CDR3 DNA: TGCGCCAGCAGCTTGGAGAGACAGGGAGGTTATGGCTACACCTTC
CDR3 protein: CASSLERQGGYGYTF

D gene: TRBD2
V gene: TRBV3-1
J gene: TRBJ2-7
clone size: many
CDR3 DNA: TGTGCCAGCAGCCAAACCACTAGCGGGAGGGCCGGCTACGAGCAGTACTTC
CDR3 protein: CASSQTTSGRAGYEQYF

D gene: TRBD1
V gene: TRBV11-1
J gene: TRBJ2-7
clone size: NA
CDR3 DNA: TGTGCCAGCGGACAGGGGGCAAGCTACGAGCAGTACTTC
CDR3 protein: CASGQGASYEQYF

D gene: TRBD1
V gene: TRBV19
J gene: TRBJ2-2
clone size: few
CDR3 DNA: TGTGCCAGTTCGCCCCCCCGGGACAGGGCCCGACCCGGTACCGGGGAGCTGTTTTTT
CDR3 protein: CASSPPRDRARPGTGELFF

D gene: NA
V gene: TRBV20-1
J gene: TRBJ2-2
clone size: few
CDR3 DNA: TGCAGTGCTAGTCTGGGGGCGGGGGAGCTGTTTTTT
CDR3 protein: CSASLGAGELFF

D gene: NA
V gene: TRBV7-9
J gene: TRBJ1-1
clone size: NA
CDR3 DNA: TGTGCCAGCAGCTTAGCAGGGGTAAACACTGAAGCTTTCTTT
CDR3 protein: CASSLAGVNTEAFF

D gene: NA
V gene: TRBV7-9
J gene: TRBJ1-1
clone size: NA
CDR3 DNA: TGTGCCAGCAGCTTAGAGGCTGTAGGAGGGGCTGAAGCTTTCTTT
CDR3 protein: CASSLEAVGGAEAFF

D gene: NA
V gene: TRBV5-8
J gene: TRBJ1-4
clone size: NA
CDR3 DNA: TGTGCCAGCAGCTTGACCGGGTGGAGCACTAATGAAAAACTGTTTTTT
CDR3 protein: CASSLTGWSTNEKLFF

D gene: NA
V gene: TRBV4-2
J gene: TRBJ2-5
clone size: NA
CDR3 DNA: TGTGCCAGCAGCCAAGGGGGCGTCCAAGAGACCCAGTACTTC
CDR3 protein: CASSQGGVQETQYF

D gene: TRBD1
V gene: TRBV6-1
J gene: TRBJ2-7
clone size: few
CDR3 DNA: TGTGCCAGCCGTAGAACAACGGGACAGGGGGCCTACGAGCAGTACTTC
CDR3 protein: CASRRTTGQGAYEQYF

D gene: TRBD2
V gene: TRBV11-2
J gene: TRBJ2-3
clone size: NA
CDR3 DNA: TGTGCCAGCAGCTTAGTGGTGACTAGCCTAACTAGCACAGATACGCAGTATTTT
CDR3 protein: CASSLVVTSLTSTDTQYF

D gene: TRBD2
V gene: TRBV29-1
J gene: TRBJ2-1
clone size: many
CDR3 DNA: TGCAGCTCAGTAGGGACTAGCGGGGGGAGCTCCTACAATGAGCAGTTCTTC
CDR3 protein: CSSVGTSGGSSYNEQFF